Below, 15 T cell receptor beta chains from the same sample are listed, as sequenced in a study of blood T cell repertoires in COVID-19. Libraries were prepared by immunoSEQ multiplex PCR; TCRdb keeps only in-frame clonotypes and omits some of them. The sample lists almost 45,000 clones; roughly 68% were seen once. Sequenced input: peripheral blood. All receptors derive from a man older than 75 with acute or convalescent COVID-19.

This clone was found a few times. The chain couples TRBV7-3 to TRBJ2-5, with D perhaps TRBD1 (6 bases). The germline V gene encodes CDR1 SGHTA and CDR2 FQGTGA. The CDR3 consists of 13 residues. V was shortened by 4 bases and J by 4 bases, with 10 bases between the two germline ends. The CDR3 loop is CASSSDRGETQYF. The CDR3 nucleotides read TGTGCCAGCAGCTCGGACAGAGGAGAGACCCAGTACTTC.

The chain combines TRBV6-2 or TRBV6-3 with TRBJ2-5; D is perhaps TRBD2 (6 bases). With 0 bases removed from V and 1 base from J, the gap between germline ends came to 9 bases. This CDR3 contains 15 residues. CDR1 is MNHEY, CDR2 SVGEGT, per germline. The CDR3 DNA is TGTGCCAGCAGTTACTCGGGACTTCCCCAAGAGACCCAGTACTTC. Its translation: CASSYSGLPQETQYF.

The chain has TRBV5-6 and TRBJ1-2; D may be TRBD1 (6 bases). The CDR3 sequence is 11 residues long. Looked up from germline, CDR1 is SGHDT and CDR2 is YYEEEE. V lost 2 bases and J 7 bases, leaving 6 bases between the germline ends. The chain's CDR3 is CASSFRGGYTF. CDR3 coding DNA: TGTGCCAGCAGCTTCAGGGGTGGCTACACCTTC.

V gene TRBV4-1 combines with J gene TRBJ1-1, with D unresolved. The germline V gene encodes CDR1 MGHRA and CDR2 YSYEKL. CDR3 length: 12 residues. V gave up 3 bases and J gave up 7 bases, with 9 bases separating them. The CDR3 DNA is TGCGCCAGCAGCCACCCTTGGAGTGAAGCTTTCTTT. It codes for CASSHPWSEAFF.

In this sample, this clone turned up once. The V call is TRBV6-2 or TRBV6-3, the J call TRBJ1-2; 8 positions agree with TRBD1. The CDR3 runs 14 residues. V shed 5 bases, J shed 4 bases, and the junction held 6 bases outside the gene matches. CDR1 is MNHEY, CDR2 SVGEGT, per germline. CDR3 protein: CASSPGQGGYGYTF. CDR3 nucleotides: TGTGCCAGCAGTCCCGGACAGGGCGGCTATGGCTACACCTTC.

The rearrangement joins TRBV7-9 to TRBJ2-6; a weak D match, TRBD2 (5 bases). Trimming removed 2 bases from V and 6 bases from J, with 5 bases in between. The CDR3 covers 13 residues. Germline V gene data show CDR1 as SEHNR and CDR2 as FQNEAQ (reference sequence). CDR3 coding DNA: TGTGCCAGCAGCTTACGGGAGGCCAACGTCCTGACTTTC. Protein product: CASSLREANVLTF.

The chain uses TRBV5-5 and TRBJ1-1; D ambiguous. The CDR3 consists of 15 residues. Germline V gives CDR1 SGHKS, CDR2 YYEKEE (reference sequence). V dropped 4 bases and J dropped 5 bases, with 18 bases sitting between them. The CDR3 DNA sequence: TGTGCCAGCAGCCCCAGACTAATTTTAGGAACTGAAGCTTTCTTT. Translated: CASSPRLILGTEAFF.

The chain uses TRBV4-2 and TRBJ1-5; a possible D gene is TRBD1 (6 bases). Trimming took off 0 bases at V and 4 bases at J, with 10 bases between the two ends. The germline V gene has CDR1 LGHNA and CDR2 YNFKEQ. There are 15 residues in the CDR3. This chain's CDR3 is CASSQDNRANQPQHF. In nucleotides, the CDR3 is TGTGCCAGCAGCCAAGATAACAGGGCGAATCAGCCCCAGCATTTT.

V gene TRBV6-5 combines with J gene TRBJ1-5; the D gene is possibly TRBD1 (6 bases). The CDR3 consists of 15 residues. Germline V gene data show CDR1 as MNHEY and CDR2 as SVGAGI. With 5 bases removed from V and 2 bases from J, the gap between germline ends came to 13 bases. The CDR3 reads CASSPQGTGNQPQHF. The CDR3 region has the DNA TGTGCCAGCAGTCCCCAGGGGACGGGCAATCAGCCCCAGCATTTT.

CDR3 nucleotides: TGTGCCTGGAGTGTACTGGGCAATGGCTACACCTTC. Translation gives CAWSVLGNGYTF. The V call is TRBV30, the J call TRBJ1-2; D unclear. The V end was cut by 0 bases, the J end by 6 bases, with 8 bases between. The CDR3 is 12 amino acids. Germline V gene data show CDR1 as GTSNPN and CDR2 as SVGIG (reference sequence).

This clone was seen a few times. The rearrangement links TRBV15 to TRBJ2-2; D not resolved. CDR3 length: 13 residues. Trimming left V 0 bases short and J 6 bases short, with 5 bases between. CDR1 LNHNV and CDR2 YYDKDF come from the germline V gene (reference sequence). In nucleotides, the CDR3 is TGTGCCACCAGCAGAGATCTCGCCGGGGAGCTGTTTTTT. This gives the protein CATSRDLAGELFF.

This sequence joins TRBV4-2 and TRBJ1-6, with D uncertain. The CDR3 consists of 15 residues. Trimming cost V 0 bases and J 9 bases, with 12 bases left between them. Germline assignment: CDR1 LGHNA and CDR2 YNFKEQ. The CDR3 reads CASSQDPGVSSPLHF. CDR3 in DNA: TGTGCCAGCAGCCAAGATCCGGGAGTAAGTTCACCCCTCCACTTT.

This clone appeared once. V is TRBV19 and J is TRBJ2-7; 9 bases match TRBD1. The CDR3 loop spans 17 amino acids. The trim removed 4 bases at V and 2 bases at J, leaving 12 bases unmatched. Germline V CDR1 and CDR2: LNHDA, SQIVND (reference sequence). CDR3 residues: CASSTRRTGEGAYEQYF. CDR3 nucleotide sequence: TGTGCCAGTAGTACCCGGCGGACAGGGGAAGGGGCCTACGAGCAGTACTTC.

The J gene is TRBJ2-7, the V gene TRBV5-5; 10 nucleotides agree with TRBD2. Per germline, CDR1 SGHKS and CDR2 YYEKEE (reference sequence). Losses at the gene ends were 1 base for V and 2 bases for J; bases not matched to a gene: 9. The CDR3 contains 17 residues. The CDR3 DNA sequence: TGTGCCAGCAGCTTGAGATGGGGAAGCGGGAGGGCCTACGAGCAGTACTTC. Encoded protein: CASSLRWGSGRAYEQYF.

CDR3 protein: CASSQETSGRNEQFF. The CDR3, as DNA: TGTGCCAGCAGCCAAGAGACTAGCGGGAGAAACGAGCAGTTCTTC. The V and J genes are TRBV4-2 and TRBJ2-1, with 12 bases that match TRBD2. The CDR3 extends over 15 amino acids. Germline CDR1 reads LGHNA; CDR2 reads YNFKEQ. J gave up 10 bases and V 0 bases, and 4 bases lay outside the gene matches.